This entry lists 17 T cell receptor beta chains sequenced from one sample in a study of blood T cell repertoires in COVID-19. Some clones are missing from TCRdb's copy, which holds only in-frame ones; the method was immunoSEQ multiplex PCR. Of some 390,000 clones listed, more than 75% are singletons. The sample was peripheral blood. The receptors originated from a human donor in a cohort sampled during active COVID-19.

This sequence joins TRBV10-3 and TRBJ2-3; tentative D call: TRBD1 (5 bases). CDR1 is ENHRY and CDR2 is SYGVKD in the germline V gene. Trimming removed 8 bases at V and 2 bases at J, with 20 bases between. The CDR3 is made up of 16 amino acids. The CDR3 nucleotides read TGTGCCATCGGATCCGCAGGGTGGGAAAACACAGATACGCAGTATTTT. It specifies CAIGSAGWENTDTQYF.

The chain has TRBV28 and TRBJ1-1; weak D call: TRBD1 (6 bases). This CDR3 spans 15 amino acids. Germline CDR1 reads MDHEN; CDR2 reads SYDVKM. V gave up 6 bases and J gave up 0 bases, with 14 bases separating them. The CDR3, as DNA: TGTGCCAGCAGAAAGACAGGCTTCATGAACACTGAAGCTTTCTTT. Its translation: CASRKTGFMNTEAFF.

The chain recombines TRBV6-4 with TRBJ2-2; TRBD2 matches at 7 bases. This CDR3 has 15 residues. Germline assignment: CDR1 MRHNA and CDR2 SNTAGT. After removal of 5 bases from V and 5 bases from J, the junction contained 8 bases not matched to a gene. The CDR3 DNA follows: TGTGCCAGCAGTCTCGATGCCGGGGGGACCGGGGAGCTGTTTTTT. This sequence encodes CASSLDAGGTGELFF.

The chain joins TRBV7-2 to TRBJ2-5; D might be TRBD2 (5 bases). CDR1 and CDR2 (germline): SGHTA, FQGNSA. The V end was cut by 5 bases, the J end by 1 base, with 20 bases between. The CDR3 has 17 amino acids. The CDR3, as DNA: TGTGCCAGCAGCCACGTTAGCGTAGCTGGTGGCCAAGAGACCCAGTACTTC. Its protein product is CASSHVSVAGGQETQYF.

The chain is built from TRBV7-9 and TRBJ2-1; 7 nucleotides line up with TRBD2. Trimming cost V 8 bases and J 2 bases; bases outside gene matches: 9. The CDR3 spans 15 residues. Germline CDR1 is SEHNR and CDR2 is FQNEAQ (reference sequence). The CDR3 DNA sequence: TGTGCCAGCCGACGAAGCGGGGCCGCCTACAATGAGCAGTTCTTC. The encoded protein is CASRRSGAAYNEQFF.

About this clone itself: Other DNA sequences within the sample encode an identical CDR3. The CDR3: CASSRRGNTGELFF. The CDR3, as DNA: TGTGCCAGCAGCCGACGGGGGAACACCGGGGAGCTGTTTTTT. The chain carries TRBV11-2 and TRBJ2-2, with D possibly matching TRBD2 (5 bases). The length of the CDR3 is 14 residues. The germline CDR1 and CDR2 sequences are SGHAT and FQNNGV. The V and J ends lost 5 bases and 1 base respectively, with 8 bases between them.

The chain carries TRBV27 and TRBJ2-1, with 11 bases that match TRBD1. CDR1 and CDR2 (germline): MNHEY, SMNVEV (reference sequence). V lost 2 bases to trimming and J lost 8 bases; unmatched junction nucleotides: 8. The CDR3 runs to 16 residues. As DNA, the CDR3 is TGTGCCAGCAGTTTACTCCTTGGACAGGGGGCTCATGAGCAGTTCTTC. Its protein product is CASSLLLGQGAHEQFF.

V and J are TRBV4-1 and TRBJ2-2, with 11 nucleotides matching TRBD2. Germline V lookup: CDR1 MGHRA, CDR2 YSYEKL. The junction had 7 bases not matched to a gene; V was cut back by 1 base and J by 6 bases. The CDR3 sequence is 17 residues long. The CDR3 bases are TGCGCCAGCAGCCAAGGGAGACTAGCGGGAACGGCCGGGGAGCTGTTTTTT. Translating it yields CASSQGRLAGTAGELFF.

The table lists this clone with a count of one. In DNA, the CDR3 is TGTGCCAGCAATCCCTTGCCGGGGACAGTCACCAGGGATGAGCAGTTCTTC. Encoded protein: CASNPLPGTVTRDEQFF. The J gene is TRBJ2-1, the V gene TRBV27, with 7 bases matching TRBD1. Germline-derived CDR1 and CDR2 are MNHEY and SMNVEV (reference sequence). The junction had 20 bases not matched to a gene; V was cut back by 7 bases and J by 8 bases. The length of the CDR3 is 17 residues.

V and J are TRBV5-4 and TRBJ2-7; 7 nucleotides align to TRBD2. The V segment lost 7 bases and the J segment 5 bases; nucleotides outside the gene matches: 9. Germline V gene sequence: CDR1 SGHNT, CDR2 YYREEE (reference sequence). The CDR3 has 13 residues. The CDR3 region is CASALGGTNEQYF. The CDR3, as DNA: TGTGCCAGCGCCCTGGGGGGGACTAACGAGCAGTACTTC.

The chain links TRBV30 to TRBJ2-3, with a possible D match to TRBD1 (5 bases). The CDR3 sequence is 12 residues long. With 0 bases removed from V and 9 bases from J, the gap between germline ends came to 10 bases. Germline V gives CDR1 GTSNPN, CDR2 SVGIG (reference sequence). Here the CDR3 reads CAWSVNQGTQYF. CDR3 DNA sequence: TGTGCCTGGAGTGTAAACCAGGGAACGCAGTATTTT. The whole variable domain, remainder taken from reference TRBV30 and TRBJ2-3, is SQTIHQWPATLVQPVGSPLSLECTVEGTSNPNLYWYRQAAGRGLQLLFYSVGIGQISSEVPQNLSASRPQDRQFILSSKKLLLSDSGFYLCAWSVNQGTQYFGPGTRLTVL.

V usage is TRBV5-8 and J usage is TRBJ1-5; 11 bases align to TRBD1. Unmatched junction bases numbered 11, after V lost 6 bases and J lost 0 bases. Germline values: CDR1 SGHTS, CDR2 YDEGEE. The CDR3 contains 18 residues. CDR3 in DNA: TGTGCCAGCAACATACGGCATGGGACAGGGGGTAGCAATCAGCCCCAGCATTTT. As protein: CASNIRHGTGGSNQPQHF.

The rearrangement joins TRBV7-7 to TRBJ2-7; D might be TRBD1 (6 bases). Germline CDR1 SSHAT, CDR2 FNYEAQ (reference sequence). V was trimmed by 5 bases and J by 4 bases, leaving 12 bases between them. The CDR3 contains 13 residues. CDR3 DNA: TGTGCCAGCAGCCCCGGACAGCTATACGAGCAGTACTTC. Its protein is CASSPGQLYEQYF.

The chain uses TRBV19 and TRBJ2-3; D may be TRBD2 (5 bases). Trimming took 3 bases from V and 6 from J, leaving 7 bases between them. The CDR3 sequence is 12 residues long. CDR1 and CDR2 from the germline V gene are LNHDA and SQIVND (reference sequence). CDR3: CASSISSDTQYF. In DNA form, the CDR3 reads TGTGCCAGTAGTATTTCTAGCGATACGCAGTATTTT.

This clone came up once. This sequence joins TRBV9 and TRBJ1-2, with unresolved D. V shed 3 bases and J shed 0 bases, with 12 bases lying between them. CDR1 SGDLS and CDR2 YYNGEE come from the germline V gene. The CDR3 covers 15 residues. CDR3 loop: CASSAPEAANYGYTF. The CDR3 region has the DNA TGTGCCAGCAGCGCTCCCGAGGCAGCTAACTATGGCTACACCTTC.

This rearrangement joins TRBV4-2 to TRBJ2-1; 9 bases line up with TRBD2. J gave up 10 bases and V 0 bases, and 10 bases lay outside the gene matches. The CDR3 consists of 16 residues. Germline CDR1 is LGHNA and CDR2 is YNFKEQ. The DNA of the CDR3 is TGTGCCAGCAGCCAAGAAGTAAGCGGGGGGCTTTTCGAGCAGTTCTTC. Protein product: CASSQEVSGGLFEQFF.

The chain combines TRBV6-4 with TRBJ2-1; TRBD2 matches at 9 bases. V gave up 3 bases and J gave up 3 bases; unmatched junction bases: 3. This CDR3 has 15 residues. Germline CDR1 and CDR2: MRHNA and SNTAGT. CDR3 loop: CASSERLAVYNEQFF. The DNA of the CDR3 is TGTGCCAGCAGTGAAAGACTAGCGGTCTACAATGAGCAGTTCTTC.